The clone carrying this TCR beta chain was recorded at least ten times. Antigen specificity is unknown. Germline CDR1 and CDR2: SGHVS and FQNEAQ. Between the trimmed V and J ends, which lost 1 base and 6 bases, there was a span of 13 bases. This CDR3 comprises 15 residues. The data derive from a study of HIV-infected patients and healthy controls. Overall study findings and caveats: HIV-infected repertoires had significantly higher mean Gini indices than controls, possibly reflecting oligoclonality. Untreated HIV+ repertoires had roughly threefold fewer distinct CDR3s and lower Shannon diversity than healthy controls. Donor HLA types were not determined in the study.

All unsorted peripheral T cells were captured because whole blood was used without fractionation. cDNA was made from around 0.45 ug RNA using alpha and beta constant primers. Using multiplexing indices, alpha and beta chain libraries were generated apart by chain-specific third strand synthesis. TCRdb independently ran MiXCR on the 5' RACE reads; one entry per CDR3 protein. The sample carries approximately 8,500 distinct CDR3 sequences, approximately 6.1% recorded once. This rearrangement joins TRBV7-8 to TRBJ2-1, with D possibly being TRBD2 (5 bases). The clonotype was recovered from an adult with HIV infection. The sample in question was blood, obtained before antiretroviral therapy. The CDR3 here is CASSLVARGGNEQFF. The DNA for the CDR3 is TGTGCCAGCAGCTTAGTTGCCCGGGGTGGCAATGAGCAGTTCTTC.